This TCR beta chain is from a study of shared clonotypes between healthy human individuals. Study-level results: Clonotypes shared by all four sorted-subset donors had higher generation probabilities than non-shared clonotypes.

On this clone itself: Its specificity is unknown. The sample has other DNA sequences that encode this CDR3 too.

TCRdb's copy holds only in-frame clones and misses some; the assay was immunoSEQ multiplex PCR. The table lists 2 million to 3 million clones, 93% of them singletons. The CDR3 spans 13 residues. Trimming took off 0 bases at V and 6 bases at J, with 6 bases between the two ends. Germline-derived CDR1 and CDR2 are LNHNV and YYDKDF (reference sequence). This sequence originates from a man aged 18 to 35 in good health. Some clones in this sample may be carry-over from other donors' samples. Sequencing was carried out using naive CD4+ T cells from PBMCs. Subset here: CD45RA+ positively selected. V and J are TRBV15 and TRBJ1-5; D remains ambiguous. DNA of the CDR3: TGTGCCACCAGCAGAGATCGCGTTCAGCCCCAGCATTTT. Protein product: CATSRDRVQPQHF.